These 10 T cell receptor beta chains share one sample of origin, sequenced in a study of tumor-infiltrating lymphocytes in primary liver carcinoma. The tissue used was unsorted bulk material of about 19-34 mg. RNA and DNA were co-extracted from it with the AllPrep DNA/RNA mini kit. Synthesis of TCR beta cDNA was carried out from about 540 ng total RNA with a constant-region primer. Slightly modified ARM-PCR served as the procedure for the TCR beta libraries. These libraries came from three rounds of nested multiplex PCR. Primers for the first two PCR rounds were TRBV1-TRBV30 forward primers and a C-beta reverse primer (around 10 cycles per round). Using its own MiXCR run on the multiplex PCR reads, TCRdb lists one record per CDR3 protein. The sample holds under 110,000 distinct CDR3 sequences, about 62% seen once. The sequenced material came from liver tumor tissue from sampling region 2. Subset meaning: tumor region T2, inferior pole. These receptors were collected from a woman aged 55-69 years with primary liver carcinoma and hepatitis B virus infection.

This clonotype counts as medium-sized. The V and J genes are TRBV5-6 and TRBJ2-3; perhaps TRBD2 as D (6 bases). V lost 4 bases, J lost 3 bases, and 12 bases lay in between. This CDR3 is 14 amino acids long. The germline CDR1 and CDR2 sequences are SGHDT and YYEEEE. The CDR3 region is CASSRRAITDTQYF. CDR3 coding DNA: TGTGCCAGCAGCCGGAGGGCGATTACAGATACGCAGTATTTT.

Notes on this clonotype: Given a much more abundant clone one base away, this may be a read error. This chain connects TRBV6-6 to TRBJ1-5; D may be TRBD1 (5 bases). V lost 0 bases and J lost 2, with 11 bases in between. The CDR3 totals 16 residues. Germline loops: CDR1 MNHNY, CDR2 SVGAGI (reference sequence). Written as DNA, the CDR3 is TGTGCCAGCAGTTACTCGGGTGGGGGGGGCAATCAGCCCCAGCATTTT. The encoded protein is CASSYSGGGGNQPQHF.

On this clonotype: A much larger clone lies a single base off, so this may be a read error. The V gene is TRBV7-8, the J gene TRBJ2-1; 10 nucleotides agree with TRBD1. The germline V gene has CDR1 SGHVS and CDR2 FQNEAQ. CDR3 length equals 16 residues. With 8 bases clipped from V and 2 bases from J, the junction kept 9 bases outside the gene matches. The CDR3: CASCRMGQGTYNEQFF. CDR3 nucleotide sequence: TGTGCCAGCTGCCGGATGGGACAGGGGACCTACAATGAGCAGTTCTTC.

Turning to this clonotype: The junction and the germline gene differ at one end; a read error may be behind it. The rearrangement joins TRBV28 to TRBJ2-5; the match to TRBD2 covers 13 bases. CDR1 and CDR2 from the germline V gene are MDHEN and SYDVKM. CDR3 length equals 17 residues. CDR3 in amino acids: CASSSGTSGMPQEAQYF. The CDR3 DNA follows: TGTGCCAGCAGCTCCGGGACTAGCGGGATGCCGCAAGAGGCCCAGTACTTC.

This clonotype has a count of ten or more. The rearrangement links TRBV7-9 to TRBJ1-1, with D possibly matching TRBD1 (5 bases). Trimming took 1 base from V and 1 from J, leaving 7 bases between them. The CDR3 spans 14 residues. Looked up from germline, CDR1 is SEHNR and CDR2 is FQNEAQ (reference sequence). The CDR3 here is CASSLGTRNTEAFF. The CDR3 region has the DNA TGTGCCAGCAGCTTAGGGACAAGGAACACTGAAGCTTTCTTT.

The sample holds a few counts of this clonotype. One end of the junction fails to match germline, which may point to a read error. The CDR3 bases are TGTGTCAGCAGCCTCTCTTCGGAGCAGTTCTTC. Encoded protein: CVSSLSSEQFF. The genes are TRBV5-4 and TRBJ2-1, with unresolved D. Germline loops: CDR1 SGHNT, CDR2 YYREEE (reference sequence). The CDR3 spans 11 residues.

About this clonotype: Mismatch with germline at one junction end may stem from a read error. This rearrangement joins TRBV12-3 or TRBV12-4 to TRBJ1-4, with 7 bases lining up with TRBD1. The CDR3 length is 15 residues. The CDR3 spells CASSFKQGTAEKLFF. CDR3 coding DNA: TGTGCCAGCAGTTTTAAACAGGGGACGGCTGAAAAACTGTTCTTT.

This clonotype has a count of ten or more. The V and J genes are TRBV5-6 and TRBJ2-1; 9 bases align to TRBD2. Germline loops: CDR1 SGHDT, CDR2 YYEEEE. The CDR3 covers 14 residues. Trimming at V came to 2 bases and at J to 9 bases, leaving 6 bases not matched to a gene. The CDR3 nucleotides read TGTGCCAGCAGCTTCAAGACTAGCGGCCCTGAGCAGTTCTTC. As protein: CASSFKTSGPEQFF.

This clonotype was observed at least ten times. The V and J genes are TRBV5-4 and TRBJ2-5, with 7 bases fitting TRBD2. V was pared by 2 bases and J by 3 bases, with 4 bases of the junction left unmatched. The CDR3 is 14 residues long. Germline lookup yields CDR1 SGHNT and CDR2 YYREEE (reference sequence). The chain's CDR3 is CASSLHTSEETQYF. In nucleotides, the CDR3 is TGTGCCAGCAGCTTACATACTAGCGAAGAGACCCAGTACTTC. Together with reference TRBV5-4 and TRBJ2-5, the CDR3 gives the full variable domain: ETGVTQSPTHLIKTRGQQVTLRCSSQSGHNTVSWYQQALGQGPQFIFQYYREEENGRGNFPPRFSGLQFPNYSSELNVNALELDDSALYLCASSLHTSEETQYFGPGTRLLVL.

For this clonotype: A clone one base away is much larger, so this may be a read error. The chain carries TRBV6-6 and TRBJ2-5; maybe TRBD1 (7 bases). This CDR3 has 13 amino acids. Germline V gene sequence: CDR1 MNHNY, CDR2 SVGAGI (reference sequence). V lost 4 bases to trimming and J lost 7 bases, with 13 bases between them. Here the CDR3 DNA reads TGTGCCAGCAGTTTCCACAGGGGAGGGACCCAGTACTTC. Amino acid sequence: CASSFHRGGTQYF.